A single sample gave rise to the 4 T cell receptor beta chains below, sequenced in a study of blood T cells in healthy people across ages. Together with a sample-barcoded 5' primer, a J-beta primer mix was included in a second PCR lasting about 7 to 12 cycles. TCRdb redid the calling of the 5' RACE reads with MiXCR, one entry per CDR3 protein. The data show over a million distinct CDR3 sequences, over 35% seen once. The sequencing sample was made of blood. Every receptor here comes from a woman in her sixties in good health.

This clonotype was counted many times. The chain has TRBV20-1 and TRBJ2-7; 7 positions match TRBD2. V was pared by 2 bases and J by 2 bases, with 12 bases of the junction left unmatched. CDR1 is DFQATT and CDR2 is SNEGSKA in the germline V gene (reference sequence). The CDR3 contains 16 residues. This CDR3 is CSARKRGLAAAYEQYF. CDR3 nucleotides: TGCAGTGCTAGAAAGAGAGGCCTAGCGGCCGCCTACGAGCAGTACTTC.

V usage is TRBV20-1 and J usage is TRBJ2-1; a possible D gene is TRBD2 (6 bases). This CDR3 spans 15 amino acids. Looked up from germline, CDR1 is DFQATT and CDR2 is SNEGSKA (reference sequence). Trimming took off 5 bases at V and 1 base at J, with 15 bases between the two ends. The CDR3 DNA sequence: TGCAGTGCTCCTAAGCTGGAGGGTTCCTACAATGAGCAGTTCTTC. It codes for CSAPKLEGSYNEQFF.

V and J are TRBV5-1 and TRBJ2-3; maybe TRBD1 (5 bases). CDR3 size: 15 residues. V lost 5 bases and J 2 bases, leaving 15 bases between the germline ends. Germline-derived CDR1 and CDR2 are SGHRS and YFSETQ. CDR3 loop: CASRGQALHTDTQYF. The CDR3 DNA reads as TGCGCCAGCAGAGGACAAGCCTTGCACACAGATACGCAGTATTTT.

The chain couples TRBV3-1 to TRBJ2-1; D is uncertain. The V end was cut by 4 bases, the J end by 6 bases, with 10 bases between. Per the germline V gene, CDR1 is LGHDT and CDR2 is YNNKEL (reference sequence). There are 13 residues in the CDR3. CDR3 DNA: TGTGCCAGCAGCCGCATGAGAGGCAATGAGCAGTTCTTC. Amino acids: CASSRMRGNEQFF.